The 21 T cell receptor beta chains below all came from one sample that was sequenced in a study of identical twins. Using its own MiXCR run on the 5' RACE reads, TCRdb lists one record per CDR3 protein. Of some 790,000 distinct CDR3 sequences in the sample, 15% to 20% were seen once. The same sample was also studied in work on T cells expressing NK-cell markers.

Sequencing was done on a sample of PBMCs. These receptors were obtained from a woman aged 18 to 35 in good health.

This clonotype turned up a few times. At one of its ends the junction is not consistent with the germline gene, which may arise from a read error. The DNA for the CDR3 is TGCAGTGCTAGAAAAACAGCCAGTTCCTTCAATGAGCAGTTCTTC. Translation gives CSARKTASSFNEQFF. J is TRBJ2-1 and V is TRBV20-1; D is unclear. The length of the CDR3 is 15 residues. Per germline, CDR1 DFQATT and CDR2 SNEGSKA (reference sequence).

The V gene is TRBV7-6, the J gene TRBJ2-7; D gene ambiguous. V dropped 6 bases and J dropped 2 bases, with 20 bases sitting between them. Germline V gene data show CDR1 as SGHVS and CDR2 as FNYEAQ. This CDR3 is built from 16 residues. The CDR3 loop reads CASSLIPTASAYEQYF. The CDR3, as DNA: TGTGCCAGCAGTCTTATTCCGACGGCCTCAGCCTACGAGCAGTACTTC.

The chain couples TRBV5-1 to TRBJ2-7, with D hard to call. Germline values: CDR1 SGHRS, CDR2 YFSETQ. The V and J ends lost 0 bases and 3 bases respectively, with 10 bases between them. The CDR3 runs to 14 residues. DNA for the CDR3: TGCGCCAGCAGCTTGGCGGTCGGCATCTACGAGCAGTACTTC. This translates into CASSLAVGIYEQYF.

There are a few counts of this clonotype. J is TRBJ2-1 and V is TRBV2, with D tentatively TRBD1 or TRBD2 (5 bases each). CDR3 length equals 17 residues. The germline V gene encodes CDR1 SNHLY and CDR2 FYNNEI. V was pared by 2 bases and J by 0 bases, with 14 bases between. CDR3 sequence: CASSEWGNPSSYNEQFF. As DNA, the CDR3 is TGTGCCAGCAGTGAATGGGGGAACCCTAGCTCCTACAATGAGCAGTTCTTC.

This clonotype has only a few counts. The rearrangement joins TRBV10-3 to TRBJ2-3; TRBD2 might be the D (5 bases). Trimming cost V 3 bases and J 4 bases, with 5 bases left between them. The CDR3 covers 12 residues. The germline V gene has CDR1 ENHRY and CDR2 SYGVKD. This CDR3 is CAISDGADTQYF. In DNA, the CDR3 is TGTGCCATCAGTGACGGGGCAGATACGCAGTATTTT.

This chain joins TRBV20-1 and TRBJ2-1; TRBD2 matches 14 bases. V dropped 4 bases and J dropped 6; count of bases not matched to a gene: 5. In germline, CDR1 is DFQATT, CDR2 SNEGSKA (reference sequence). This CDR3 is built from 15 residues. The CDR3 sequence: CSAIPTSGRVNEQFF. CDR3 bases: TGCAGTGCTATACCGACTAGCGGGAGGGTCAATGAGCAGTTCTTC.

This chain's CDR3 is CASSLTWPSAYEQYF. CDR3 nucleotide sequence: TGTGCCAGCAGTTTAACCTGGCCTAGTGCCTACGAGCAGTACTTC. The chain is built from TRBV12-3 or TRBV12-4 and TRBJ2-7; D gene uncertain. Trimming left V 2 bases short and J 2 bases short, with 13 bases between. The CDR3 has 15 amino acids.

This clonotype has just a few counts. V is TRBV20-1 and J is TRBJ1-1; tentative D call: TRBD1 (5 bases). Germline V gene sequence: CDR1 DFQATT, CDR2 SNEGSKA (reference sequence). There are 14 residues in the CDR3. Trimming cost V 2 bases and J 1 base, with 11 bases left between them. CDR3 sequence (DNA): TGCAGTGCTAGAAGGGGCAGCTCGAACACTGAAGCTTTCTTT. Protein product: CSARRGSSNTEAFF.

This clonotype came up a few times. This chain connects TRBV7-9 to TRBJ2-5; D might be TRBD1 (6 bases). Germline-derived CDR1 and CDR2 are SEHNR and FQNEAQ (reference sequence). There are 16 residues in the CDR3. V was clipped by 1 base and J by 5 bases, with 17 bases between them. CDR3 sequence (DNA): TGTGCCAGCAGCTTAGGTCCAGCGACCACAGGGGAGACCCAGTACTTC. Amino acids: CASSLGPATTGETQYF.

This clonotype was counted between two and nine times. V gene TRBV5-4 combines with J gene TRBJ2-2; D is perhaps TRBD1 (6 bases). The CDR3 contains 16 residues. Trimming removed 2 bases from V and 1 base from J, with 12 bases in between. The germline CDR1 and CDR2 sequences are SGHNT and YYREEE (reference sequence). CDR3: CASSFAQGRNTGELFF. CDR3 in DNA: TGTGCCAGCAGCTTCGCACAGGGTCGGAACACCGGGGAGCTGTTTTTT.

CDR3 coding DNA: TGCAGCGTTGGGGACTCTTCTACCTACGAGCAGTACTTC. Amino acid sequence: CSVGDSSTYEQYF. This chain connects TRBV29-1 to TRBJ2-7; D may be TRBD2 (6 bases). V lost 4 bases, J lost 2 bases, and 12 bases lay in between. Germline V gene sequence: CDR1 SQVTM, CDR2 ANQGSEA. CDR3 length: 13 residues.

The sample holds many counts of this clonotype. The CDR3 sequence: CSALPGQPDGYTF. The CDR3 DNA reads as TGCAGTGCTTTACCTGGACAGCCCGATGGCTACACCTTC. V is TRBV20-1 and J is TRBJ1-2, with D possibly matching TRBD1 (6 bases). The CDR3 extends over 13 amino acids. CDR1 is DFQATT and CDR2 is SNEGSKA in the germline V gene (reference sequence). V dropped 5 bases and J dropped 6 bases, with 16 bases sitting between them.

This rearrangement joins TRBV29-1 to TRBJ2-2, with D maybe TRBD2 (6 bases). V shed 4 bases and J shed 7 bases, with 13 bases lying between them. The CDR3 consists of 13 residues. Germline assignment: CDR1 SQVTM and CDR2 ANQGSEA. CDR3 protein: CSVVRPGGGELFF. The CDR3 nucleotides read TGCAGCGTTGTCCGCCCCGGGGGCGGGGAGCTGTTTTTT.

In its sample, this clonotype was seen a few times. CDR3 in DNA: TGCAGTGCTACCCCCGACAGATTCCCCTACAATGAGCAGTTCTTC. It is translated as CSATPDRFPYNEQFF. V and J are TRBV20-1 and TRBJ2-1; weak D call: TRBD1 (5 bases). The CDR3 covers 15 residues. Trimming stripped 4 bases from V and 2 bases from J, with 15 bases between. Germline V gives CDR1 DFQATT, CDR2 SNEGSKA (reference sequence).

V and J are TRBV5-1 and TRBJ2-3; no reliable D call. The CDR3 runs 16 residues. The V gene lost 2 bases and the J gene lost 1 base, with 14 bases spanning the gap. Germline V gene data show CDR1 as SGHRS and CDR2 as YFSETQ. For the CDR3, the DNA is TGCGCCAGCAGCTTAGCCCCCTCGTACGGCACAGATACGCAGTATTTT. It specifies CASSLAPSYGTDTQYF. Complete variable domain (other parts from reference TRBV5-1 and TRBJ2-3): KAGVTQTPRYLIKTRGQQVTLSCSPISGHRSVSWYQQTPGQGLQFLFEYFSETQRNKGNFPGRFSGRQFSNSRSEMNVSTLELGDSALYLCASSLAPSYGTDTQYFGPGTRLTVL.

The CDR3 sequence: CASSQGGTANRGELFF. As DNA, the CDR3 is TGTGCCAGCTCACAAGGAGGGACAGCCAATCGAGGGGAGCTGTTTTTT. V and J are TRBV18 and TRBJ2-2; tentatively, D is TRBD1 (7 bases). V dropped 4 bases and J dropped 8 bases, with 20 bases sitting between them. Germline CDR1 and CDR2: KGHSH and LQKENI. The CDR3 sequence is 16 residues long.

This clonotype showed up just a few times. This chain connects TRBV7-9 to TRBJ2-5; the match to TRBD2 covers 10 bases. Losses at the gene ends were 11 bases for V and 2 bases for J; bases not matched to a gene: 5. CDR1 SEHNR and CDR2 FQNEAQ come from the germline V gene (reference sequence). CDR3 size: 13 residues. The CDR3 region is CAGRLAGQETQYF. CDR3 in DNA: TGTGCCGGACGACTAGCGGGTCAAGAGACCCAGTACTTC.

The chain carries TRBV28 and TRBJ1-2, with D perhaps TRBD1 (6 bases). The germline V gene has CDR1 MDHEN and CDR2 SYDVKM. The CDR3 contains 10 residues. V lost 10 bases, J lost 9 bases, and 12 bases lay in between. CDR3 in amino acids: CAIGQQSYTF. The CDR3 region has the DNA TGTGCCATCGGACAGCAGAGCTACACCTTC.

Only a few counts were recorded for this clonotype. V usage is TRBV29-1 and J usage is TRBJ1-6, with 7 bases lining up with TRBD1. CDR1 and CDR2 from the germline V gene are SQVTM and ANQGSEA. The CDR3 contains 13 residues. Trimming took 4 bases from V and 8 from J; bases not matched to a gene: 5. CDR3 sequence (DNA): TGCAGCGTTGGAGAGGGGGCGCATTCACCCCTCCACTTT. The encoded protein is CSVGEGAHSPLHF.

CDR3 residues: CASSQDLRGPNEQFF. DNA of the CDR3: TGCGCCAGCAGCCAAGACCTAAGGGGCCCCAATGAGCAGTTCTTC. The rearrangement links TRBV4-3 to TRBJ2-1; D may be TRBD1 (5 bases). The germline gives CDR1 LGHNA, CDR2 YSLEER. This CDR3 is 15 amino acids long. Trimming stripped 0 bases from V and 6 bases from J, with 12 bases between.

The CDR3: CASSKGGTNTEAFF. The CDR3, as DNA: TGTGCCAGCAGCAAAGGGGGTACGAACACTGAAGCTTTCTTT. The chain couples TRBV5-8 to TRBJ1-1, with TRBD1 as a possible D gene (6 bases). Between the trimmed V and J ends, which lost 4 bases and 1 base, there was a span of 11 bases. Looked up from germline, CDR1 is SGHTS and CDR2 is YDEGEE. The CDR3 totals 14 residues.